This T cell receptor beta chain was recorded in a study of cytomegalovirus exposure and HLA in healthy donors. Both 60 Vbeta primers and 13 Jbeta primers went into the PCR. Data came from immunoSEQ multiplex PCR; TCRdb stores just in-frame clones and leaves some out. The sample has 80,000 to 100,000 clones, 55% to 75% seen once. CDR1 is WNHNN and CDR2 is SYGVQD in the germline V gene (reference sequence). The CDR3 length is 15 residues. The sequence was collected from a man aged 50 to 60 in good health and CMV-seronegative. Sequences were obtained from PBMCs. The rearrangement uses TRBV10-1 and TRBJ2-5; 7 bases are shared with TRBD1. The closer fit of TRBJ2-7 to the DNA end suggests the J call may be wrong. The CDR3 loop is CASSEYRGSSYEQYF. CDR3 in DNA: TGCGCCAGCAGTGAGTACAGGGGTAGCTCCTACGAGCAGTACTTC.